The 10 T cell receptor beta chains below all came from one sample that was sequenced in a study of post-analysis software for immune sequencing data. No antigens are known for them. Notes on the study in general: Relative to controls, patients had 5 or 6 TRBV segments at higher frequency, with TRBV5-6, TRBV5-1 and TRBV20-1 among these.

TCR beta libraries were prepared from cDNA with unique molecular identifiers. Each CDR3 protein gets one entry after TCRdb re-called the PCR reads with MiXCR. The sample contains around 700,000 distinct CDR3 sequences, about 60% of which appear only once. Sequences were obtained from blood. These receptors were collected from a girl between 2 and 10 years old with multiple sclerosis.

This sequence joins TRBV6-5 and TRBJ1-1; tentatively, D is TRBD1 (5 bases). Germline values: CDR1 MNHEY, CDR2 SVGAGI. The CDR3 is made up of 14 amino acids. V lost 6 bases to trimming and J lost 0 bases, with 11 bases between them. Written as DNA, the CDR3 is TGTGCCAGCAGGTTGGGAGGGGTGAACACTGAAGCTTTCTTT. Its translation: CASRLGGVNTEAFF.

This CDR3 is CATSRDRWREQYF. DNA for the CDR3: TGTGCCACCAGCAGAGACCGCTGGCGGGAGCAGTACTTC. This rearrangement joins TRBV15 to TRBJ2-7; the D is unclear. The germline gives CDR1 LNHNV, CDR2 YYDKDF (reference sequence). V gave up 0 bases and J gave up 7 bases, with 10 bases separating them. There are 13 residues in the CDR3.

Concerning this clonotype itself: Sequence at one end of the junction differs from germline and may be a read error. J is TRBJ2-3 and V is TRBV12-3 or TRBV12-4; D gene unclear. The CDR3 consists of 12 residues. As DNA, the CDR3 is TGTGCCAGCAGTTTGAGAACAGATGCGCAGTATTTT. Protein product: CASSLRTDAQYF.

This chain connects TRBV12-3 or TRBV12-4 to TRBJ2-1; D not certain. Trimming shortened V by 7 bases and J by 0 bases, and 7 bases separated the two germline ends. The CDR3 spans 13 residues. CDR3 region: CASTYSSYNEQFF. The CDR3 DNA reads as TGTGCCAGCACCTATAGCTCCTACAATGAGCAGTTCTTC.

V and J are TRBV25-1 and TRBJ2-2; D ambiguous. Between the trimmed V and J ends, which lost 4 bases and 6 bases, there was a span of 9 bases. Germline values: CDR1 MGHDK, CDR2 SYGVNS. This CDR3 comprises 13 residues. CDR3: CASSGIGPGELFF. The DNA for the CDR3 is TGTGCCAGCAGTGGGATCGGTCCCGGGGAGCTGTTTTTT.

The gene calls are TRBV29-1 and TRBJ2-1, with D possibly TRBD1 on 6 matching bases. In germline, CDR1 is SQVTM, CDR2 ANQGSEA. V was shortened by 5 bases and J by 9 bases, with 11 bases between the two germline ends. CDR3 length: 11 amino acids. The CDR3 here is CSVTGGGEQFF. In nucleotides, the CDR3 is TGCAGCGTTACTGGGGGCGGTGAGCAGTTCTTC.

V usage is TRBV5-1 and J usage is TRBJ2-1, with 7 nucleotides matching TRBD1. Per the germline V gene, CDR1 is SGHRS and CDR2 is YFSETQ. The CDR3 contains 14 residues. With 6 bases clipped from V and 8 bases from J, the junction kept 11 bases outside the gene matches. The CDR3 here is CASTGTVLYDEQFF. CDR3 DNA: TGCGCCAGCACCGGGACAGTCCTTTACGATGAGCAGTTCTTC. Drawing the rest from reference TRBV5-1 and TRBJ2-1, the complete variable domain is KAGVTQTPRYLIKTRGQQVTLSCSPISGHRSVSWYQQTPGQGLQFLFEYFSETQRNKGNFPGRFSGRQFSNSRSEMNVSTLELGDSALYLCASTGTVLYDEQFFGPGTRLTVL.

The chain joins TRBV7-2 to TRBJ2-5; a weak D match, TRBD2 (6 bases). The last part of the DNA fits TRBJ2-7 better; the J call may be wrong. Looked up from germline, CDR1 is SGHTA and CDR2 is FQGNSA. There are 16 residues in the CDR3. This chain's CDR3 is CASSSSGWPGVSEQYF. CDR3 DNA sequence: TGTGCCAGCAGCTCCTCAGGATGGCCGGGAGTCTCCGAGCAGTACTTC.

For this clonotype: An end of the junction does not agree with germline; a read error may underlie this. V gene TRBV7-3 combines with J gene TRBJ2-1; 12 positions match TRBD2. In germline, CDR1 is SGHTA, CDR2 FQGTGA. The CDR3 runs 18 residues. The CDR3 DNA reads TGTGCCAGCAGCCCCTTACCGACTAGCGGGGGTTCCTACAATGAGCATTTCTTC. Protein: CASSPLPTSGGSYNEHFF. Complete variable domain (other parts from reference TRBV7-3 and TRBJ2-1): GAGVSQTPSNKVTEKGKYVELRCDPISGHTALYWYRQSLGQGPEFLIYFQGTGAADDSGLPNDRFFAVRPEGSVSTLKIQRTERGDSAVYLCASSPLPTSGGSYNEHFFGPGTRLTVL.

In its sample, this clonotype was seen once. The chain uses TRBV10-2 and TRBJ2-5, with TRBD1 as a possible D gene (5 bases). Matching the DNA end better, TRBJ2-7 makes the J call doubtful. The CDR3 totals 15 residues. Germline V gene lookup returns CDR1 WSHSY and CDR2 SAAADI. This CDR3 reads CASSPVGAESYEQYF. As DNA, the CDR3 is TGCGCCAGCAGTCCAGTAGGGGCGGAATCCTACGAGCAGTACTTC.